This T cell receptor beta chain emerged from a study of OX40 agonist ivuxolimab in advanced cancers. Turning to the study itself: Among those enrolled, mean age was approximately 60 years (range roughly 20 to 80) and 75% to 90% were male.

Study results and caveats: Expanded peripheral T cell antigen specificity was not determined.

In regard to this clone: Its antigen remains unidentified.

Blood got drawn at baseline, again on cycle 4 day 1, and then on cycle 7 day 1. The table came from immunoSEQ multiplex PCR; TCRdb's copy has only in-frame clones and leaves some out. The table has about 98,000 clones, approximately 86% seen once. The clonotype comes from an adult with an advanced solid tumor such as melanoma, head and neck, liver or kidney cancer. The sequencing here drew on CD4+ or CD8+ T cells sorted from blood, taken in a trial of the OX40 agonist ivuxolimab.

DNA for the CDR3: TGCAGTGCTAGGGGACTAACTCAGCAGTTCTTC. Translating it yields CSARGLTQQFF. The chain employs TRBV20-1 and TRBJ2-1; TRBD2 matches 7 bases. CDR1 and CDR2 (germline): DFQATT, SNEGSKA (reference sequence). The CDR3 extends over 11 amino acids. J gave up 11 bases and V 3 bases, and 4 bases lay outside the gene matches.